The 4 T cell receptor beta chains given below trace back to one sample, sequenced in a study of PD-1 blockade in classical Hodgkin lymphoma (dated by TCRdb to 2020 to 2021). The method behind the library was the immunoSEQ multiplex PCR assay. TCRdb obtained this table from immuneACCESS and retained in-frame rearrangements with V and J assigned. These tables miss some clones; where compared with another copy, unresolved V genes account for less than half of the shortfall, and the remainder is unexplained. Present in this sample are around 150,000 clones, about 81% of which were seen just once. The ten largest clonotypes hold roughly 9.8% of the sample. The time point label, read with the paper, signifies: cycle 2 day 1 (C2D1) of nivolumab. Every trial patient had relapsed after autologous stem cell transplantation, and cohorts A, B and C differed in prior brentuximab vedotin exposure. Here the sequenced sample was peripheral blood mononuclear cells (PBMCs), taken before the second cycle of nivolumab. These TCRs come from a human donor with classical Hodgkin lymphoma.

The chain employs TRBV10-3 and TRBJ2-1; tentative D call: TRBD1 (6 bases). V lost 0 bases and J 15 bases, leaving 12 bases between the germline ends. The length of the CDR3 is 12 residues. CDR1 and CDR2 (germline): ENHRY, SYGVKD. CDR3 in DNA: TGTGCCATCAGTGAGTCGGACAGCCATCTGTTCTTC. Protein product: CAISESDSHLFF.

This sequence joins TRBV10-3 and TRBJ1-6; weak D call: TRBD1 (5 bases). Germline V gene data show CDR1 as ENHRY and CDR2 as SYGVKD. The length of the CDR3 is 14 residues. The ends were cut back, 10 bases at V and 6 bases at J, with 16 bases in the middle. CDR3 DNA sequence: TGTGCCAGCTGTTGGGCAGGGCCTAATTCACCCCTCCACTTT. As protein: CASCWAGPNSPLHF.

V and J are TRBV9 and TRBJ2-3, with D perhaps TRBD2 (6 bases). From germline, CDR1 is SGDLS and CDR2 YYNGEE. The V end was cut by 4 bases, the J end by 2 bases, with 17 bases between. The CDR3 sequence is 16 residues long. The CDR3 nucleotides are TGTGCCAGCAGCACGCCCTGGGCGGGGAACACAGATACGCAGTATTTT. This translates into CASSTPWAGNTDTQYF.

Worth noting for this clone: This CDR3 is also generated by other DNA sequences in the sample. The J gene is TRBJ1-1, the V gene TRBV7-9; D unresolved. The V and J ends lost 5 bases and 1 base respectively, with 8 bases between them. Germline V lookup: CDR1 SEHNR, CDR2 FQNEAQ (reference sequence). The CDR3 length is 13 residues. In nucleotides, the CDR3 is TGTGCCAGCAGCCTACACCGGAACACTGAAGCTTTCTTT. It encodes CASSLHRNTEAFF.